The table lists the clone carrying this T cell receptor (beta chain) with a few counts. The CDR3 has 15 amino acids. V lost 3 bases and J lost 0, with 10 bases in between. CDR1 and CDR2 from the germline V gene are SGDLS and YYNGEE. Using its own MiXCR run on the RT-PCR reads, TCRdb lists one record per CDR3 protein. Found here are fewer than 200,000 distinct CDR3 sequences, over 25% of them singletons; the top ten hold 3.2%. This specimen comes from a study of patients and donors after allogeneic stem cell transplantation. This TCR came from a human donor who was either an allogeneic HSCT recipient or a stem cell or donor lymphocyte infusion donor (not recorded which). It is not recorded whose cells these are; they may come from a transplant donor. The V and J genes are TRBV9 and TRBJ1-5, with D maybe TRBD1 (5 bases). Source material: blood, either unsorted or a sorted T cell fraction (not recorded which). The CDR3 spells CASSAGTHSNQPQHF. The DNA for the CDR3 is TGTGCCAGCAGCGCAGGGACCCATAGCAATCAGCCCCAGCATTTT.